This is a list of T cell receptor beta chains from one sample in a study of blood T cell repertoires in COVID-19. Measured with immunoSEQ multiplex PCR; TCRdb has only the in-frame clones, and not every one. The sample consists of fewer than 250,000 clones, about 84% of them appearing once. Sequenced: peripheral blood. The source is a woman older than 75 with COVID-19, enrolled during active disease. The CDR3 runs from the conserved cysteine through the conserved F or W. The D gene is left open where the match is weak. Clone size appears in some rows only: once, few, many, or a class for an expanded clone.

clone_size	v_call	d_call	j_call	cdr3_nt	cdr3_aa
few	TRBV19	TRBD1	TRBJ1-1	TGTGCCAGTAGTAGCAGGACAGGGGGCCATACGATGGCTTTCTTT	CASSSRTGGHTMAFF
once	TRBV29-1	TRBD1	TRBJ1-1	TGCAGCGCGGCAGGGGGCGGGACTGAAGCTTTCTTT	CSAAGGGTEAFF
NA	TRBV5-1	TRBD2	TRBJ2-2	TGCGCCAGCAGGACTAGCGGGGGTTCCGGGGAGCTGTTTTTT	CASRTSGGSGELFF
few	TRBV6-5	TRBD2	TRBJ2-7	TGTGCCAGCAGTTATCTCCCTAGCGGGGCTTACGAGCAGTACTTC	CASSYLPSGAYEQYF
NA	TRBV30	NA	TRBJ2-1	TGTGCCTGGAGCCCCGGTGGGGGGGCTTTCTACAATGAGCAGTTCTTC	CAWSPGGGAFYNEQFF
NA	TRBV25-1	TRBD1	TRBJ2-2	TGTGCCAGCAGTGAATATATGTCAGGGGGCGGCGGGGAGCTGTTTTTT	CASSEYMSGGGGELFF
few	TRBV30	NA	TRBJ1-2	TGTGCCTGGAGTGTACAAGGGGTGGTCGTAGGCTACACCTTC	CAWSVQGVVVGYTF
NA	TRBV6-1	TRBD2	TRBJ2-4	TGTGCCAGCAGTGGCGGACTAGCGGGGGGGCCGCGGGACATTCAGTACTTC	CASSGGLAGGPRDIQYF
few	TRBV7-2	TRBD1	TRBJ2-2	TGTGCCAGCAGCTTATCGGACAGGGCCGCCGGGGAGCTGTTTTTT	CASSLSDRAAGELFF
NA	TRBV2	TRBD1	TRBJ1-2	TGTGCCAGCAGTGACCCGGGACAGGGGGCCCGACACTTC	CASSDPGQGARHF
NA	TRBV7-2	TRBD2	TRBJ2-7	TGTGCCAGCAGCTTAGTAGCGGGGGGGGATTACGAGCAGTACTTC	CASSLVAGGDYEQYF
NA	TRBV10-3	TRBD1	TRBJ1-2	TGTGCCATCCTCCGGGACAGGGGGAACGAAAGCTATGGCTACACCTTC	CAILRDRGNESYGYTF
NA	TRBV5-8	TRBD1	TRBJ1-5	TGTGCCAGCAGTTCCGGGACAGTGGGGCATCAGCCCCAGCATTTT	CASSSGTVGHQPQHF
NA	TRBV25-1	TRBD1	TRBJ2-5	TGTGCCAGCAGTGACCTGACAGGGCCAGAGACCCAGTACTTC	CASSDLTGPETQYF